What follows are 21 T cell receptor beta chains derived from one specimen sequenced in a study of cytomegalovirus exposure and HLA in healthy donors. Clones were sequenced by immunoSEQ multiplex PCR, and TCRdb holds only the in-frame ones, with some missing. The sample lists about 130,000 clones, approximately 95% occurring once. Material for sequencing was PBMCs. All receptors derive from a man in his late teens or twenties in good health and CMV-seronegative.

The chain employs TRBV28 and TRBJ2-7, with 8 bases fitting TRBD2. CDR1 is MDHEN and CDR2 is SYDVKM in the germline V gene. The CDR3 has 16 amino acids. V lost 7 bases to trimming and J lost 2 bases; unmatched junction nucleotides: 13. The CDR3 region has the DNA TGTGCCAGCATGACACTGAGCGGGAGTAAGACCTACGAGCAGTACTTC. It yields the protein CASMTLSGSKTYEQYF.

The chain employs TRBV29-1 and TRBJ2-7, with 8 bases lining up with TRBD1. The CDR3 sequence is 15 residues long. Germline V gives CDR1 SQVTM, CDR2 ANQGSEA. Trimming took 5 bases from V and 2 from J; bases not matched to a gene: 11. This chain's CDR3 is CSVRTYGQGPYEQYF. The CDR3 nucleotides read TGCAGCGTTCGAACCTACGGACAGGGCCCCTACGAGCAGTACTTC.

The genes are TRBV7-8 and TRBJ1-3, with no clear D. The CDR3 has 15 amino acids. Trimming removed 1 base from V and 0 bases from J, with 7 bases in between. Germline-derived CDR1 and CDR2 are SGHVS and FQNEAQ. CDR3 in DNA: TGTGCCAGCAGCTTAGGAGGATACTCTGGAAACACCATATATTTT. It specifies CASSLGGYSGNTIYF.

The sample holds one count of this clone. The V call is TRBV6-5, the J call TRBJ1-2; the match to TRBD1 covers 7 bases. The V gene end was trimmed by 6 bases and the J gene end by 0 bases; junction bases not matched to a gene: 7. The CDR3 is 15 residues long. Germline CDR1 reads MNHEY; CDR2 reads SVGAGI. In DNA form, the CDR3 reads TGTGCCAGCAGATTTCGGACAGGAACTAACTATGGCTACACCTTC. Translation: CASRFRTGTNYGYTF.

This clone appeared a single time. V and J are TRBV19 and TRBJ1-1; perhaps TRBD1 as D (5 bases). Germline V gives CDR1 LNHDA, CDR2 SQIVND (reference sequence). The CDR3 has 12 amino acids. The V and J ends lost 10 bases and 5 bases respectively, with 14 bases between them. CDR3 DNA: TGTGCCACCCGTGCGGGGCTAACTGAAGCTTTCTTT. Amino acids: CATRAGLTEAFF.

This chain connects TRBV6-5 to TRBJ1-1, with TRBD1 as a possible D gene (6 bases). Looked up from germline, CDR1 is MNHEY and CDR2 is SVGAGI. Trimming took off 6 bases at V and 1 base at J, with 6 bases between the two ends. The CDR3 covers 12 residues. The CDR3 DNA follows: TGTGCCAGCAGGACAGGGAACACTGAAGCTTTCTTT. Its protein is CASRTGNTEAFF.

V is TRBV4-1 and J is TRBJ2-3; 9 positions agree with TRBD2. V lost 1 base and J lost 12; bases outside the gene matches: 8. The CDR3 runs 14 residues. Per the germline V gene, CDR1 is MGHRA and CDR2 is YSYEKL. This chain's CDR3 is CASSQAGTSPSQYF. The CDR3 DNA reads TGCGCCAGCAGCCAAGCAGGGACTAGCCCCTCACAGTATTTT.

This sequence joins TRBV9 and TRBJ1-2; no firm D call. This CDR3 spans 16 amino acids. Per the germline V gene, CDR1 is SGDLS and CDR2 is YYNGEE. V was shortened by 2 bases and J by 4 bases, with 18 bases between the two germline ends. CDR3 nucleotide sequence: TGTGCCAGCAGCGTCCACCCCGGGAAGGCCATCTATGGCTACACCTTC. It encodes CASSVHPGKAIYGYTF.

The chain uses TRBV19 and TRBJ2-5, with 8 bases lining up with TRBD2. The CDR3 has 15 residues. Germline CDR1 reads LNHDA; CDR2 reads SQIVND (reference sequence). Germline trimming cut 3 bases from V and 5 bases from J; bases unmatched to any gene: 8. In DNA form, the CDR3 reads TGTGCCAGTAGTATCAGGCCGGGAGGGCCGGAGACCCAGTACTTC. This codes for CASSIRPGGPETQYF. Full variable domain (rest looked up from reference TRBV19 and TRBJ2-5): DGGITQSPKYLFRKEGQNVTLSCEQNLNHDAMYWYRQDPGQGLRLIYYSQIVNDFQKGDIAEGYSVSREKKESFPLTVTSAQKNPTAFYLCASSIRPGGPETQYFGPGTRLLVL.

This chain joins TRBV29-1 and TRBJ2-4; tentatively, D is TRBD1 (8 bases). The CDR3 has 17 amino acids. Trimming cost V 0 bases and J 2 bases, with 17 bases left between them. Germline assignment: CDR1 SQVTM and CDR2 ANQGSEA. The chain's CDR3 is CSVEDGQGGGSKNIQYF. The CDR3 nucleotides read TGCAGCGTTGAAGACGGACAGGGAGGGGGGTCCAAAAACATTCAGTACTTC. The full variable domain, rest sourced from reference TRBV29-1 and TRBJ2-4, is SAVISQKPSRDICQRGTSLTIQCQVDSQVTMMFWYRQQPGQSLTLIATANQGSEATYESGFVIDKFPISRPNLTFSTLTVSNMSPEDSSIYLCSVEDGQGGGSKNIQYFGAGTRLSVL.

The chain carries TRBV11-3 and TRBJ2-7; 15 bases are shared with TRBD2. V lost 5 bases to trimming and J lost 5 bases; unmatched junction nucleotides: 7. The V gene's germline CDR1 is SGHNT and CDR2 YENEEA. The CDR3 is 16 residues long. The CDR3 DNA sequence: TGTGCCAGCAGCCCCCGGACTAGCGGGAGGGCCAACGAGCAGTACTTC. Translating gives CASSPRTSGRANEQYF.

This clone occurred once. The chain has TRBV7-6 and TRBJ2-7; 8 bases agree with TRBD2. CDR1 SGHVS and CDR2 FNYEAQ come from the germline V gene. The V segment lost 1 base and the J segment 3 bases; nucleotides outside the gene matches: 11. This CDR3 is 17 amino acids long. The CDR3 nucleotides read TGTGCCAGCAGCTTAGACATCCGGGAGGGACCCAGCTACGAGCAGTACTTC. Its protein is CASSLDIREGPSYEQYF.

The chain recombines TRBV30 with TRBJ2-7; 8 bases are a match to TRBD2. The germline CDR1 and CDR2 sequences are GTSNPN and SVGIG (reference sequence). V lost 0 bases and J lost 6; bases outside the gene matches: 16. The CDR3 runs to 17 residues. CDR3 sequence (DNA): TGTGCCTGGAGTGTAACTGGGGCGGGAGGCTTTCGTTCCGAGCAGTACTTC. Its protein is CAWSVTGAGGFRSEQYF.

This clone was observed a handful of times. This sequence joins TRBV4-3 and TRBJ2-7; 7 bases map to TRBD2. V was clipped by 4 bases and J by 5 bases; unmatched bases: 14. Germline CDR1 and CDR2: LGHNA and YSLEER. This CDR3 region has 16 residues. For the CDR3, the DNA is TGCGCCAGCAGCCCCTCACCGGGGGAGGGCCGGGACGAGCAGTACTTC. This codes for CASSPSPGEGRDEQYF.

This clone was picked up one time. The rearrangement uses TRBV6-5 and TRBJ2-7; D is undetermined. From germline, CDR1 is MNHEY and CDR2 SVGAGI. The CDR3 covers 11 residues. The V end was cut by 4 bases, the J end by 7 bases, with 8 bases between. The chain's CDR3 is CASSSTWEQYF. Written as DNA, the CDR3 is TGTGCCAGCAGTTCAACTTGGGAGCAGTACTTC.

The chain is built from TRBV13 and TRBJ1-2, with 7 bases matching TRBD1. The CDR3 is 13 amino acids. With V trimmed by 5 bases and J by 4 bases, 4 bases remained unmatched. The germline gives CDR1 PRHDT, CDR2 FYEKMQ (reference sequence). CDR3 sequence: CASSKQGLYGYTF. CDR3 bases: TGTGCCAGCAGCAAACAGGGGCTCTATGGCTACACCTTC. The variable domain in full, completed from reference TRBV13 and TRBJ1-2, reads AAGVIQSPRHLIKEKRETATLKCYPIPRHDTVYWYQQGPGQDPQFLISFYEKMQSDKGSIPDRFSAQQFSDYHSELNMSSLELGDSALYFCASSKQGLYGYTFGSGTRLTVV.

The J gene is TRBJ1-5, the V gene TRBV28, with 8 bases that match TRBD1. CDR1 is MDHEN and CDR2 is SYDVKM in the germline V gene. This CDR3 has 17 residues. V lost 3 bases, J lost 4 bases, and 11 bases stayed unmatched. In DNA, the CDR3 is TGTGCCAGCAGTTTGGACAGGGATGCTGTATGGAATCAGCCCCAGCATTTT. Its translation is CASSLDRDAVWNQPQHF. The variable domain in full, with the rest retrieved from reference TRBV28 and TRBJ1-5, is DVKVTQSSRYLVKRTGEKVFLECVQDMDHENMFWYRQDPGLGLRLIYFSYDVKMKEKGDIPEGYSVSREKKERFSLILESASTNQTSMYLCASSLDRDAVWNQPQHFGDGTRLSIL.

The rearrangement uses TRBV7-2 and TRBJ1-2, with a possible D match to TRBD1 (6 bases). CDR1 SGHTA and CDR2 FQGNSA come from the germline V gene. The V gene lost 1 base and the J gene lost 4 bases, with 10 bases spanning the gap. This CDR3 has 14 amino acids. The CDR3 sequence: CASSLDRQAYGYTF. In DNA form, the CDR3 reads TGTGCCAGCAGCTTAGATCGACAGGCCTATGGCTACACCTTC.

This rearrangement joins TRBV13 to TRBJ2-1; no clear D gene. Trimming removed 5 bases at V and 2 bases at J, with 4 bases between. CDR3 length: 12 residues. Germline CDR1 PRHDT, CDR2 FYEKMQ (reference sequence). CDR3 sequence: CASSPTYNEQFF. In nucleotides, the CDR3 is TGTGCCAGCAGCCCTACCTACAATGAGCAGTTCTTC.

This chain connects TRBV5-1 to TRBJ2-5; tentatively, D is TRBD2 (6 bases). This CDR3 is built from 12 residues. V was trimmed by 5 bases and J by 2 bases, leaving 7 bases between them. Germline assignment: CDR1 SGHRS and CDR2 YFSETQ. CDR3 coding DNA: TGCGCCAGCAGTCGGGGGCAAGAGACCCAGTACTTC. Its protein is CASSRGQETQYF. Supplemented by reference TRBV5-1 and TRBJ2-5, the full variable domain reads KAGVTQTPRYLIKTRGQQVTLSCSPISGHRSVSWYQQTPGQGLQFLFEYFSETQRNKGNFPGRFSGRQFSNSRSEMNVSTLELGDSALYLCASSRGQETQYFGPGTRLLVL.

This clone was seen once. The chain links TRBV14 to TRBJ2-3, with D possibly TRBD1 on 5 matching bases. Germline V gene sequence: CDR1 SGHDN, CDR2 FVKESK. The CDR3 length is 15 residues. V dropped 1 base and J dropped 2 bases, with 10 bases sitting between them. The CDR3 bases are TGTGCCAGCAGCCAAGTAGCAGGGCTCACAGATACGCAGTATTTT. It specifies CASSQVAGLTDTQYF.